What follows is one TCR beta chain and its context. Its antigen is not identified. Data came from immunoSEQ multiplex PCR; TCRdb stores just in-frame clones and leaves some out. The sample lists 15,000 to 20,000 clones, around 80% occurring once. The data belong to a study of tumor-infiltrating lymphocytes in localized non-small cell lung cancer. About the research overall: The cohort mixed smokers and never-smokers, several histologies, and some post-neoadjuvant-chemotherapy samples. Tumor tissue and non-adjacent uninvolved lung came from each patient. Study-wide results and limits: Not all patients were TCR sequenced, owing to tissue quantity.

CDR3 length: 11 residues. The germline V gene encodes CDR1 LNHDA and CDR2 SQIVND (reference sequence). Deletions cut 6 bases from V and 8 bases from J, with 7 bases between. The clonotype comes from a human donor with non-small cell lung cancer. The sample was lung tumor tissue. V usage is TRBV19 and J usage is TRBJ1-4; D is unresolved. This CDR3 reads CASRGEEKLFF. The CDR3 nucleotides are TGTGCCAGTAGGGGCGAGGAAAAACTGTTTTTT.